This T cell receptor (beta chain) was profiled in a study of OX40 agonist ivuxolimab in advanced cancers. Broader study findings: At 0.1 to 3.0 mg/kg, clonal expansion of CD4+ and CD8+ blood T cells had occurred by week 6. The authors also found low normalized T-cell clonal expansion in some nonresponders.

Remarks on this clone: Antigen: not known.

The germline gives CDR1 MGHDK, CDR2 SYGVNS. This CDR3 region has 13 residues. The V end lost 6 bases, the J end lost 7 bases, and 13 bases lay between the germline ends. Some clones are missing from TCRdb's copy, which holds only in-frame ones; the method was immunoSEQ multiplex PCR. The sample consists of roughly 34,000 clones, about four fifths of them appearing once. This chain links TRBV25-1 with TRBJ2-1; the D gene could be TRBD1 or TRBD2 (5 bases each). The sequencing here drew on CD4+ or CD8+ T cells sorted from blood, taken in a trial of the OX40 agonist ivuxolimab. The source of this sequence is an adult with an advanced solid tumor such as melanoma, head and neck, liver or kidney cancer. CDR3 residues: CASSGTAQNEQFF. The CDR3 nucleotides read TGTGCCAGCAGCGGGACGGCTCAAAATGAGCAGTTCTTC.